This T cell receptor beta chain was captured in a study of T cell responses to AZD1222 COVID-19 vaccine. Study-wide points: White British donors predominated, females outnumbered males, and clonal diversity was possibly underestimated.

V lost 0 bases to trimming and J lost 0 bases, with 6 bases between them. Germline assignment: CDR1 SGHRS and CDR2 YFSETQ. The CDR3 runs 14 residues. Regarding this clone: Its antigen is currently unknown.

Assay: immunoSEQ multiplex PCR; the TCRdb copy retains only in-frame clones and omits some. In the table there are 75,000 to 90,000 clones, 70% to 90% of which are singletons. The V and J genes are TRBV5-1 and TRBJ1-2, with D uncertain. The sequence derives from an adult in good health. The source was peripheral blood, collected on day 0 of AZD1222 vaccination. The CDR3 region has the DNA TGCGCCAGCAGCTTGGCGGAGTCTAACTATGGCTACACCTTC. It is translated as CASSLAESNYGYTF.